The rows below give T cell receptor beta chains drawn from one sample of a study of blood T cell repertoires in COVID-19. Method: immunoSEQ multiplex PCR; TCRdb's copy keeps in-frame clones and lacks some. The top ten clones hold 3.5% to 4.5% of a sample with more than 110,000 clones, approximately 87% of them seen once. The specimen was peripheral blood. These receptors all come from a woman aged 35 to 49 with acute or convalescent COVID-19. Each CDR3 is given with its conserved first and last residue. A D gene is named only where the DNA matches it firmly. Not all rows give a size; the values are once, few, many and, for expanded clones, a class.

clone_size	d_call	v_call	j_call	cdr3_aa	cdr3_nt
NA	TRBD2	TRBV5-4	TRBJ2-2	CASSFRSSGGGELFF	TGTGCCAGCAGCTTTAGGAGTAGCGGGGGCGGGGAGCTGTTTTTT
NA	NA	TRBV7-2	TRBJ1-2	CASSLEEGYNYGYTF	TGTGCCAGCAGCCTAGAGGAGGGGTATAACTATGGCTACACCTTC
NA	TRBD2	TRBV13	TRBJ2-3	CASSLDRGLAVTDTQYF	TGTGCCAGCAGCTTGGATCGGGGACTAGCGGTTACAGATACGCAGTATTTT
once	TRBD2	TRBV19	TRBJ2-1	CASWGEGLSYNEQFF	TGTGCCAGCTGGGGGGAGGGACTATCCTACAATGAGCAGTTCTTC
few	NA	TRBV19	TRBJ1-3	CASTAEGRGGNTIYF	TGTGCCAGTACCGCTGAAGGGAGAGGTGGAAACACCATATATTTT
NA	NA	TRBV7-2	TRBJ2-2	CASSLTGYQAGELFF	TGTGCCAGCAGCTTAACGGGGTACCAGGCCGGGGAGCTGTTTTTT
NA	TRBD2	TRBV4-2	TRBJ2-7	CASSQALAEMYEQYF	TGTGCCAGCAGCCAAGCCCTAGCGGAGATGTACGAGCAGTACTTC
few	NA	TRBV6-5	TRBJ1-2	CASSYGTVPLYGYTF	TGTGCCAGCAGTTACGGTACAGTACCACTCTATGGCTACACCTTC
NA	TRBD1	TRBV6-6	TRBJ1-2	CASSYPDRGFYGYTF	TGTGCCAGCAGTTACCCGGACAGGGGTTTCTATGGCTACACCTTC
once	NA	TRBV7-9	TRBJ2-3	CASSYYTDTQYF	TGTGCCAGCAGTTATTACACAGATACGCAGTATTTT
NA	NA	TRBV21-1	TRBJ2-7	CASSIRLAKSSYEQYF	TGTGCCAGCAGCATCCGACTAGCGAAGAGCTCCTACGAGCAGTACTTC
NA	TRBD1	TRBV6-1	TRBJ1-3	CASSKGQGRFSGNTIYF	TGTGCCAGCAGTAAAGGACAGGGGCGATTCTCTGGAAACACCATATATTTT
NA	TRBD2	TRBV4-1	TRBJ2-2	CASSQTSGRYTGELFF	TGCGCCAGCAGCCAAACTAGCGGGAGATACACCGGGGAGCTGTTTTTT
NA	TRBD2	TRBV11-2	TRBJ2-3	CASSPRVAGSQGTQYF	TGTGCCAGCAGCCCCAGGGTAGCGGGATCCCAGGGTACGCAGTATTTT
NA	NA	TRBV9	TRBJ1-5	CASSVGGAGNQPQHF	TGTGCCAGCAGCGTGGGGGGTGCGGGCAATCAGCCCCAGCATTTT
once	NA	TRBV7-2	TRBJ1-6	CASSLAGHPNNSPLHF	TGTGCCAGCAGCTTAGCGGGACACCCGAATAATTCACCCCTCCACTTT
NA	NA	TRBV9	TRBJ1-2	CASSVALDGANYGYTF	TGTGCCAGCAGCGTAGCCCTGGATGGGGCAAACTATGGCTACACCTTC
NA	NA	TRBV11-2	TRBJ2-7	CASSLGPGGANLYEQYF	TGTGCCAGCAGCTTAGGGCCGGGCGGGGCCAACCTCTACGAGCAGTACTTC
NA	NA	TRBV18	TRBJ1-2	CASSPLQGANYGYTF	TGTGCCAGCTCACCCCTACAGGGAGCTAACTATGGCTACACCTTC
NA	TRBD1	TRBV3-1/TRBV3-2	TRBJ1-1	CASSPFGVQGETEAFF	TGTGCCAGCAGCCCCTTTGGGGTGCAGGGGGAAACTGAAGCTTTCTTT
NA	TRBD1	TRBV7-9	TRBJ1-5	CASSSAVVTGGMQPQHF	TGTGCCAGCAGCAGCGCGGTTGTTACAGGGGGCATGCAGCCCCAGCATTTT
NA	NA	TRBV15	TRBJ1-2	CATSRDSNRVYGYTF	TGTGCCACCAGCAGAGATTCGAACAGAGTCTATGGCTACACCTTC
NA	TRBD1	TRBV5-4	TRBJ1-1	CASSRTGRVTEAFF	TGTGCCAGCAGCAGGACAGGGAGGGTCACTGAAGCTTTCTTT
NA	NA	TRBV30	TRBJ1-4	CAWSAESRGTNEKLFF	TGTGCCTGGAGTGCCGAATCCCGGGGAACTAATGAAAAACTGTTTTTT
NA	TRBD1	TRBV7-3	TRBJ1-2	CASSEGQNYGYTF	TGTGCCAGCAGCGAGGGACAGAACTATGGCTACACCTTC
NA	TRBD2	TRBV24-1	TRBJ2-7	CATSEGLAGYEQYF	TGTGCCACCAGTGAAGGGCTAGCGGGCTACGAGCAGTACTTC
few	TRBD1	TRBV6-1	TRBJ2-1	CASSAIDRVRYNEQFF	TGTGCCAGCAGTGCCATCGACAGGGTCCGCTACAATGAGCAGTTCTTC
NA	TRBD1	TRBV7-9	TRBJ2-3	CASRARGLTDTQYF	TGTGCCAGCAGAGCCAGGGGGCTCACAGATACGCAGTATTTT
NA	TRBD1	TRBV18	TRBJ2-3	CASSQHRGRTDTQYF	TGTGCCAGCTCACAACACAGGGGGCGGACAGATACGCAGTATTTT
NA	TRBD2	TRBV5-6	TRBJ2-2	CASSLAGGRPNTGELFF	TGTGCCAGCAGCCTAGCGGGGGGGCGACCGAACACCGGGGAGCTGTTTTTT
NA	NA	TRBV6-5	TRBJ1-2	CASSPTRQVGGYTF	TGTGCCAGCAGCCCAACCCGACAAGTTGGTGGCTACACCTTC
NA	NA	TRBV30	TRBJ2-3	CAWTGGATDTQYF	TGTGCCTGGACTGGGGGGGCCACAGATACGCAGTATTTT
NA	NA	TRBV2	TRBJ2-3	CASKYGSTSDTQYF	TGTGCCAGCAAATATGGGAGCACGTCAGATACGCAGTATTTT
NA	TRBD1	TRBV6-5	TRBJ1-2	CASSTWTGVNYGYTF	TGTGCCAGCAGTACCTGGACAGGGGTCAACTATGGCTACACCTTC
NA	TRBD1	TRBV9	TRBJ1-3	CASSPEGTGFTGNTIYF	TGTGCCAGCAGCCCAGAGGGGACAGGGTTTACTGGAAACACCATATATTTT